Shown below are 6 T cell receptor beta chains from a single sample sequenced in a study of beta chain features in type 1 diabetes. Sequencing targeted expressed TCRB transcripts, as all isolated RNA had been reverse transcribed. Sequencing used immunoSEQ multiplex PCR; TCRdb keeps in-frame clones, though not all of them. Of 240,000 or so clones listed, approximately 70% are singletons. The sample taken for sequencing was naive CD4+ T cells from blood. All receptors derive from a man younger than 40 in good health.

This chain's CDR3 is CATSRATGTDTQYF. CDR3 coding DNA: TGTGCCACCAGCAGAGCCACAGGGACAGATACGCAGTATTTT. The chain couples TRBV15 to TRBJ2-3, with a possible D match to TRBD1 (6 bases). CDR1 and CDR2 (germline): LNHNV, YYDKDF (reference sequence). Trimming cost V 1 base and J 3 bases, with 8 bases left between them. CDR3 length: 14 amino acids.

There are a few counts of this clone. The chain couples TRBV30 to TRBJ2-1; possibly TRBD2 for D (6 bases). Germline loops: CDR1 GTSNPN, CDR2 SVGIG (reference sequence). The ends were cut back, 0 bases at V and 10 bases at J, with 10 bases in the middle. The CDR3 spans 12 residues. CDR3 sequence reads: CAWSVTSREQFF. CDR3 DNA: TGTGCCTGGAGTGTAACTAGCCGGGAGCAGTTCTTC.

This chain uses TRBV2 with TRBJ1-1; no reliable D call. V lost 8 bases to trimming and J lost 5 bases, with 9 bases between them. Germline loops: CDR1 SNHLY, CDR2 FYNNEI. There are 11 residues in the CDR3. Here the CDR3 DNA reads TGTGCCAGCGGGAGGGAAACTGAAGCTTTCTTT. Translation: CASGRETEAFF.

V and J are TRBV10-3 and TRBJ2-5; 7 nucleotides match TRBD1. The CDR3 length is 12 residues. Germline CDR1 is ENHRY and CDR2 is SYGVKD. V dropped 10 bases and J dropped 4; count of bases not matched to a gene: 6. The CDR3 bases are TGTGCCACTCGGACAGGTGGAGAGACCCAGTACTTC. This gives the protein CATRTGGETQYF.

The V call is TRBV4-2, the J call TRBJ2-7, with TRBD2 matching 9 bases. V trimming: 4 bases; J trimming: 6 bases; junction bases outside the gene matches: 10. CDR3 size: 15 residues. Germline CDR1 reads LGHNA; CDR2 reads YNFKEQ. CDR3 residues: CASSRVAGAVGEQYF. DNA for the CDR3: TGTGCCAGCAGCCGGGTAGCGGGGGCCGTTGGCGAGCAGTACTTC.

A single count supports this clone. Other DNA sequences in the same sample also yield this CDR3. The chain is built from TRBV30 and TRBJ2-5, with 8 bases lining up with TRBD1. CDR1 and CDR2 from the germline V gene are GTSNPN and SVGIG (reference sequence). V lost 0 bases and J lost 2; bases outside the gene matches: 5. The CDR3 has 15 amino acids. In DNA, the CDR3 is TGTGCCTGGAGTGTGGGACAGGCAACACAAGAGACCCAGTACTTC. Its protein is CAWSVGQATQETQYF.